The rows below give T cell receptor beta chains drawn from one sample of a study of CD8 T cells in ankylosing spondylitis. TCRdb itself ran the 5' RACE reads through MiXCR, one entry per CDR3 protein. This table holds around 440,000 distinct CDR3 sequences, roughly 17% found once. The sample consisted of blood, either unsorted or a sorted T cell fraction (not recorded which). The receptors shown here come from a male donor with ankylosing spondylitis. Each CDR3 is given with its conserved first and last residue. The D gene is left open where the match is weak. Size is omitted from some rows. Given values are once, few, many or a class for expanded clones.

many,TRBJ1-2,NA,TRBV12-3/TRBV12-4,CASSSTGRFYGYTF,TGTGCCAGCAGTTCGACAGGCCGCTTCTATGGCTACACCTTC
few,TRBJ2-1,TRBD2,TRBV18,CASSPSTSGVGEQFF,TGTGCCAGCTCACCGTCGACTAGCGGGGTGGGAGAGCAGTTCTTC
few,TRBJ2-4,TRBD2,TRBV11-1,CASSLELAGAKNIQYF,TGTGCCAGCAGCTTAGAACTAGCGGGAGCCAAAAACATTCAGTACTTC
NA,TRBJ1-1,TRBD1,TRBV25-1,CASSTPHGTGGTEAFF,TGTGCCAGCAGCACCCCGCACGGGACAGGGGGTACTGAAGCTTTCTTT
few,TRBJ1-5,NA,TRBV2,CASSAAVRSNQPQHF,TGTGCCAGCAGTGCCGCCGTCAGGAGCAATCAGCCCCAGCATTTT
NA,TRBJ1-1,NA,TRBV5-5,CASSLDIHAFF,TGTGCCAGCAGCTTGGATATCCACGCTTTCTTT
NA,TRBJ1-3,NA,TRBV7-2,CASSFPPPNTIYF,TGTGCCAGCAGCTTTCCCCCCCCCAACACCATATATTTT
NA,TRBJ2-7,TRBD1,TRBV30,CAGDRGTNEQYF,TGTGCCGGTGACAGGGGTACGAACGAGCAGTACTTC
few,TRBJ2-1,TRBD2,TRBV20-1,CSARDSGSGGNEQFF,TGCAGTGCTAGGGATAGCGGGAGTGGGGGCAATGAGCAGTTCTTC
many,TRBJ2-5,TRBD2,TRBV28,CATSTRVGGGETQYF,TGTGCCACCTCGACTAGGGTCGGCGGGGGAGAGACCCAGTACTTC
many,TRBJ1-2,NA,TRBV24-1,CATSAGPGLNNYGYTF,TGTGCCACCAGTGCCGGTCCGGGGCTGAACAACTATGGCTACACCTTC
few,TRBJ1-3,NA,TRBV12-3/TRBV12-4,CASSLGGTIYF,TGTGCCAGCAGTCTAGGGGGCACCATATATTTT
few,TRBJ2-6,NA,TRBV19,CASSELGNGPSGANVLTF,TGTGCCAGTAGTGAATTGGGAAACGGGCCCTCTGGGGCCAACGTCCTGACTTTC
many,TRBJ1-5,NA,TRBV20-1,CSASLAGVSNQPQHF,TGCAGTGCCTCTCTAGCGGGGGTATCGAATCAGCCCCAGCATTTT
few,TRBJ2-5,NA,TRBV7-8,CASTTGIHTQETQYF,TGTGCCAGCACCACCGGGATCCACACACAAGAGACCCAGTACTTC
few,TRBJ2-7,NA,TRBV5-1,CASSTLSSVSSYEQYF,TGCGCCAGCAGCACCTTATCTAGCGTTAGCTCCTACGAGCAGTACTTC
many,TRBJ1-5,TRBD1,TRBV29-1,CSVRQGGSNQPQHF,TGCAGCGTTCGACAGGGGGGAAGCAATCAGCCCCAGCATTTT
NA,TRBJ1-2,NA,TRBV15,CATSRERTDFYGYTF,TGTGCCACCAGCAGAGAGAGGACAGATTTCTATGGCTACACCTTC
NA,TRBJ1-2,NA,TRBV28,CASRSGLTYGYTF,TGTGCCAGCAGATCGGGGCTTACCTATGGCTACACCTTC
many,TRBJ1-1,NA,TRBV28,CASTRGTEAFF,TGTGCCAGCACCCGGGGCACTGAAGCTTTCTTT
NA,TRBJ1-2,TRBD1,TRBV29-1,CSVRTDRKRKVYGYTF,TGCAGCGTTCGAACGGACAGGAAGAGGAAAGTCTATGGCTACACCTTC
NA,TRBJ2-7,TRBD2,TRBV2,CASSGGTSVSEQYF,TGTGCCAGCAGTGGGGGGACTAGCGTAAGCGAGCAGTACTTC
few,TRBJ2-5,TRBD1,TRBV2,CASTLEAGGLETQYF,TGTGCCAGCACCCTCGAGGCAGGGGGCTTGGAGACCCAGTACTTC
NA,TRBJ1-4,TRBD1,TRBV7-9,CASSLREGAEKLFF,TGTGCCAGCAGCTTAAGGGAGGGGGCTGAAAAACTGTTTTTT
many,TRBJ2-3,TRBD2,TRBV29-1,CSVDTGGERDTQYF,TGCAGCGTTGATACGGGAGGGGAGAGGGATACGCAGTATTTT
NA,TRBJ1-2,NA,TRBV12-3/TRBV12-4,CASTKWLGGYTF,TGTGCCAGCACTAAGTGGCTGGGTGGCTACACCTTC
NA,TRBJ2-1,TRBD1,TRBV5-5,CASSLVAGGGTYNEQFF,TGTGCCAGCAGCTTGGTGGCAGGGGGCGGGACCTACAATGAGCAGTTCTTC
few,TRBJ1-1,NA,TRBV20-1,CSASGGAHTEAFF,TGCAGTGCTAGCGGGGGGGCCCACACTGAAGCTTTCTTT
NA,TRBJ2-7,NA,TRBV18,CASSPPSVTYEQYF,TGTGCCAGCTCACCCCCGTCAGTCACCTACGAGCAGTACTTC
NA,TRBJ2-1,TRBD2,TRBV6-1,CASSQSSGRYNEQFF,TGTGCCAGCAGCCAATCTAGCGGGAGGTACAATGAGCAGTTCTTC
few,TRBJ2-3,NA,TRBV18,CASSPGQTTDTQYF,TGTGCCAGCTCACCGGGCCAGACCACAGATACGCAGTATTTT
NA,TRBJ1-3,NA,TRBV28,CAITLDSGNTIYF,TGTGCCATCACTCTCGACTCTGGAAACACCATATATTTT
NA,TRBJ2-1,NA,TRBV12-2,CASIVGSVAYNEQFF,TGTGCCAGTATTGTGGGAAGTGTCGCCTACAATGAGCAGTTCTTC
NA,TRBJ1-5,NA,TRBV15,CATRDAGGNQPQHF,TGTGCCACCAGAGACGCCGGGGGCAATCAGCCCCAGCATTTT
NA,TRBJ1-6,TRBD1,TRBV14,CASSQAPGQGRSPLHF,TGTGCCAGCAGCCAAGCTCCCGGACAGGGCCGCTCACCCCTCCACTTT
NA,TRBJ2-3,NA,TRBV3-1,CASSQVALATTDTQYF,TGTGCCAGCAGCCAAGTGGCGCTAGCGACCACAGATACGCAGTATTTT
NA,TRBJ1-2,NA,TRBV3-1,CASSQVEGAAGYTF,TGTGCCAGCAGCCAAGTCGAAGGGGCGGCTGGCTACACCTTC
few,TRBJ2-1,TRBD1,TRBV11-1,CASSFGSLGQGYNEQFF,TGTGCCAGCAGCTTTGGCAGTCTGGGACAGGGCTACAATGAGCAGTTCTTC
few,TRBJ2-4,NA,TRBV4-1,CASSPGRGLAKNIQYF,TGCGCCAGCAGCCCCGGGAGAGGTTTAGCCAAAAACATTCAGTACTTC
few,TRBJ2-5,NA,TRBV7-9,CASSAIFRWATQYF,TGTGCCAGCAGCGCCATATTCCGGTGGGCGACCCAGTACTTC